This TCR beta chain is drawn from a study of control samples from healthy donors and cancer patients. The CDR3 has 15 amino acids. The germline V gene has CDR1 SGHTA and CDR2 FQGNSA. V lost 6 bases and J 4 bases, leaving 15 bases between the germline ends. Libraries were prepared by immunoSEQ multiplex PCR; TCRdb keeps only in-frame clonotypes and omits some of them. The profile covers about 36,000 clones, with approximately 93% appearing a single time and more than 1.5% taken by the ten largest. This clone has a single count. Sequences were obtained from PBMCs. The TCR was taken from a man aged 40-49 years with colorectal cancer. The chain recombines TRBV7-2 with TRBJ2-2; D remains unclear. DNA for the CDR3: TGTGCCAGCAGACGCATGCTAACTTCCACCGGGGAGCTGTTTTTT. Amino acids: CASRRMLTSTGELFF.